These 8 T cell receptor beta chains originate from one sample sequenced in a study of blood T cell repertoires in COVID-19 (dated by TCRdb to 2020 to 2021). The library was prepared using the immunoSEQ multiplex PCR assay. TCRdb obtained this table from immuneACCESS and retained in-frame rearrangements with V and J assigned. These tables miss some clones; where compared with another copy, unresolved V genes account for less than half of the shortfall, and the remainder is unexplained. In this sample the table shows under 95,000 clones, more than 75% of which occur a single time. In total, the top ten clones hold around 7.4% of the sample. What was sequenced was peripheral blood. Receptors originate from a human donor with acute or convalescent COVID-19. The donor label of this sample is uncertain.

The gene calls are TRBV23-1 and TRBJ2-5; D is unresolved. TRBV23-1 counts as an open reading frame of uncertain function. The CDR3 runs 12 residues. Between the trimmed V and J ends, which lost 0 bases and 5 bases, there was a span of 4 bases. The CDR3 spells CASSQSGETQYF. CDR3 nucleotide sequence: TGCGCCAGCAGTCAATCCGGGGAGACCCAGTACTTC.

The chain joins TRBV24-1 to TRBJ2-2; tentative D call: TRBD1 (6 bases). Per germline, CDR1 KGHDR and CDR2 SFDVKD. Trimming cost V 4 bases and J 2 bases, with 13 bases left between them. This CDR3 is built from 16 residues. The CDR3 spells CATSEAGTLNTGELFF. CDR3 nucleotides: TGTGCCACCAGTGAGGCCGGGACACTTAACACCGGGGAGCTGTTTTTT.

V gene TRBV7-2 combines with J gene TRBJ2-3, with TRBD2 matching over 7 bases. V gave up 0 bases and J gave up 2 bases; unmatched junction bases: 2. Looked up from germline, CDR1 is SGHTA and CDR2 is FQGNSA. This CDR3 spans 15 amino acids. CDR3 residues: CASSLAGLPTDTQYF. As DNA, the CDR3 is TGTGCCAGCAGCTTAGCGGGACTACCCACAGATACGCAGTATTTT.

In the case of this clone: Other nucleotide sequences from this sample produce the same CDR3. This rearrangement joins TRBV5-1 to TRBJ1-1; TRBD1 might be the D (6 bases). Trimming removed 0 bases at V and 1 base at J, with 10 bases between. The germline CDR1 and CDR2 sequences are SGHRS and YFSETQ. The CDR3 is 15 residues long. The CDR3 loop reads CASSLVGRGNTEAFF. The CDR3 nucleotides read TGCGCCAGCAGCTTGGTGGGCAGGGGGAACACTGAAGCTTTCTTT.

As to this clone: Other nucleotide sequences from this sample produce the same CDR3. V is TRBV19 and J is TRBJ2-7, with a tentative D call TRBD1 (6 bases). This CDR3 has 14 amino acids. V was clipped by 5 bases and J by 0 bases, with 11 bases between them. Germline assignment: CDR1 LNHDA and CDR2 SQIVND (reference sequence). CDR3 DNA: TGTGCCAGTAGTTCCCGGACAGACTCCTACGAGCAGTACTTC. Translating it yields CASSSRTDSYEQYF. The full variable domain, its missing parts supplied by reference TRBV19 and TRBJ2-7, is DGGITQSPKYLFRKEGQNVTLSCEQNLNHDAMYWYRQDPGQGLRLIYYSQIVNDFQKGDIAEGYSVSREKKESFPLTVTSAQKNPTAFYLCASSSRTDSYEQYFGPGTRLTVT.

The rearrangement uses TRBV5-1 and TRBJ2-7, with 10 bases fitting TRBD1. Germline trimming cut 2 bases from V and 6 bases from J; bases unmatched to any gene: 11. The germline gives CDR1 SGHRS, CDR2 YFSETQ. The CDR3 has 16 amino acids. This CDR3 reads CASSFQPGTGAAEQYF. CDR3 sequence (DNA): TGCGCCAGCAGCTTTCAGCCCGGGACAGGGGCAGCCGAGCAGTACTTC. The complete variable domain, with remaining parts taken from reference TRBV5-1 and TRBJ2-7, reads KAGVTQTPRYLIKTRGQQVTLSCSPISGHRSVSWYQQTPGQGLQFLFEYFSETQRNKGNFPGRFSGRQFSNSRSEMNVSTLELGDSALYLCASSFQPGTGAAEQYFGPGTRLTVT.

Here the CDR3 DNA reads TGTGCCAGCGCCCGGGACAGCTCCTACAATGAGCAGTTCTTC. Translated, it gives CASARDSSYNEQFF. The V and J genes are TRBV5-8 and TRBJ2-1; TRBD1 matches 7 bases. Per the germline V gene, CDR1 is SGHTS and CDR2 is YDEGEE. This CDR3 spans 14 amino acids. Trimming took 7 bases from V and 0 from J; bases not matched to a gene: 4.

The rearrangement joins TRBV19 to TRBJ1-4, with 12 bases lining up with TRBD1. Germline CDR1 and CDR2: LNHDA and SQIVND (reference sequence). V lost 9 bases and J lost 6; bases outside the gene matches: 8. This CDR3 is 15 amino acids long. The CDR3 nucleotides are TGTGCCAGCAAGCCCGGGACAGGGGGCTATGAAAAACTGTTTTTT. Translated: CASKPGTGGYEKLFF. The full variable domain, in which reference TRBV19 and TRBJ1-4 provide the parts outside the CDR3, is DGGITQSPKYLFRKEGQNVTLSCEQNLNHDAMYWYRQDPGQGLRLIYYSQIVNDFQKGDIAEGYSVSREKKESFPLTVTSAQKNPTAFYLCASKPGTGGYEKLFFGSGTQLSVL.